This T cell receptor (beta chain) was captured in a study of beta chain features in type 1 diabetes. Study as a whole: Age, gender and cell yields were similar between patients and healthy donors. Study-wide results and limits: Shorter TCRB CDR3s, moderately but significantly so, marked every one of the four CD4+ subsets in Type 1 diabetes patients. Fewer insertions but more deletions were seen at VDJ junctions in type 1 diabetes patients.

This clone was counted between two and nine times. No antigen is known for it. On average, the one heparinised blood draw given by each donor was around 110 mL. The CDR3 contains 15 residues. Unmatched junction bases numbered 2, after V lost 4 bases and J lost 2 bases. Germline CDR1 and CDR2: LNHDA and SQIVND (reference sequence). TCRB transcripts that were expressed got sequenced, as all of the isolated RNA had been reverse transcribed. Naive, central memory and regulatory T cell samples produced a mean of about 3.4 million reads. Libraries were prepared by immunoSEQ multiplex PCR; TCRdb keeps only in-frame clonotypes and omits some of them. This sample yields over 600,000 clones, of which about an eighth are seen a single time; over 0.1% belongs to the top ten.

The chain recombines TRBV19 with TRBJ2-7; 13 nucleotides line up with TRBD2. This sequence was found in a man aged 30 to 45 with type 1 diabetes. What was sequenced was naive CD4+ T cells from blood. The DNA of the CDR3 is TGTGCCAGTAGTACAGGACTAGCGGGGGCCTACGAGCAGTACTTC. Its protein product is CASSTGLAGAYEQYF.